This TCR beta chain emerged from a study of cytomegalovirus exposure and HLA in healthy donors. Study outcomes and limitations: A later analysis linked a missense variant in DCLRE1C to the trimming of TCR beta V and J genes.

Nominally healthy donors were sampled, though unrecorded immune exposures were likely. The CDR3 runs 18 residues. V lost 0 bases and J lost 0, with 15 bases in between. Per the germline V gene, CDR1 is GTSNPN and CDR2 is SVGIG (reference sequence). PCR involved 60 Vbeta and 13 Jbeta primers. The method was immunoSEQ multiplex PCR; TCRdb's version includes in-frame clones alone and lacks a portion of them. In the table there are 70,000 to 100,000 clones, roughly 63% of which are singletons. Worth noting for this clone: Antigen unknown.

The receptor was isolated from a man between 50 and 59 years old in good health and CMV-seronegative. The sequencing sample was made of PBMCs. This chain uses TRBV30 with TRBJ2-6; D is unclear. CDR3 amino acids: CAWSVQRGFSSGANVLTF. For the CDR3, the DNA is TGTGCCTGGAGTGTACAAAGAGGATTTAGCTCTGGGGCCAACGTCCTGACTTTC.